The 25 T cell receptor beta chains listed next were all sequenced from one sample in a study of T cells in Graves' hyperthyroidism and ophthalmopathy. Using RNA transcripts as the source, TCR beta CDR3 regions were amplified. A set of HTBI primers served as the primers for a first-round RT-PCR of the TCR CDR3. MiXCR was run by TCRdb on the multiplex PCR reads, yielding one entry per CDR3 protein. The table records 550,000 to 800,000 distinct CDR3 sequences, 17% of them present only once. Sequencing input: blood. The receptors come from a man aged 45-60 years with Graves' hyperthyroidism.

The chain couples TRBV20-1 to TRBJ1-3; D gene uncertain. Trimming took 1 base from V and 0 from J, leaving 7 bases between them. CDR1 DFQATT and CDR2 SNEGSKA come from the germline V gene (reference sequence). The length of the CDR3 is 14 residues. The CDR3 region is CSARGVSSGNTIYF. CDR3 DNA sequence: TGCAGTGCTAGAGGAGTTAGCTCTGGAAACACCATATATTTT.

DNA of the CDR3: TGTGCCAGCAGCATTGCGACAGGGTATACCTACGAGCAGTACTTC. It encodes CASSIATGYTYEQYF. This chain connects TRBV7-6 to TRBJ2-7; 7 positions agree with TRBD1. CDR1 and CDR2 from the germline V gene are SGHVS and FNYEAQ. The CDR3 consists of 15 residues. J lost 2 bases, V lost 5 bases, and 9 bases had no gene match.

CDR3 amino acids: CASSRGYWVAGAHEQYF. In DNA form, the CDR3 reads TGCGCCAGCAGCCGGGGATACTGGGTAGCGGGAGCCCACGAGCAGTACTTC. The chain links TRBV4-1 to TRBJ2-7; 9 bases are shared with TRBD2. The CDR3 has 17 residues. CDR1 and CDR2 from the germline V gene are MGHRA and YSYEKL. Trimming removed 4 bases from V and 5 bases from J; junction bases left unmatched: 15.

In DNA form, the CDR3 reads TGTGCCTGGAGTGTAAGTCACAGGGGATACGGCTACACCTTC. It yields the protein CAWSVSHRGYGYTF. This chain connects TRBV30 to TRBJ1-2, with TRBD1 identical over 7 bases. The V gene end was trimmed by 0 bases and the J gene end by 8 bases; junction bases not matched to a gene: 9. Germline CDR1 and CDR2: GTSNPN and SVGIG (reference sequence). This CDR3 spans 14 amino acids. The complete variable domain, with remaining parts taken from reference TRBV30 and TRBJ1-2, reads SQTIHQWPATLVQPVGSPLSLECTVEGTSNPNLYWYRQAAGRGLQLLFYSVGIGQISSEVPQNLSASRPQDRQFILSSKKLLLSDSGFYLCAWSVSHRGYGYTFGSGTRLTVV.

In its sample, this clonotype was seen many times. This chain joins TRBV27 and TRBJ1-2; no firm D call. This CDR3 spans 14 amino acids. Germline V gives CDR1 MNHEY, CDR2 SMNVEV (reference sequence). Trimming removed 5 bases at V and 1 base at J, with 11 bases between. The CDR3 reads CASSLRAVNYGYTF. CDR3 DNA: TGTGCCAGCAGTCTCCGAGCGGTTAACTATGGCTACACCTTC.

As DNA, the CDR3 is TGTGCCAGCAGCTTAGAAACAGGGCGAACTAGCTATGGCTACACCTTC. Translation: CASSLETGRTSYGYTF. V is TRBV7-2 and J is TRBJ1-2, with D perhaps matching TRBD1 (6 bases). The CDR3 contains 16 residues. Germline lookup yields CDR1 SGHTA and CDR2 FQGNSA. Trimming stripped 1 base from V and 4 bases from J, with 16 bases between.

The V gene is TRBV7-8, the J gene TRBJ2-7; 14 nucleotides agree with TRBD2. Germline assignment: CDR1 SGHVS and CDR2 FQNEAQ. With V trimmed by 1 base and J by 6 bases, 14 bases remained unmatched. The CDR3 runs to 19 residues. CDR3 in DNA: TGTGCCAGCAGCTTAGGCAGACCGGGACTAGCGGGAGTAGGGGGCGAGCAGTACTTC. Its translation is CASSLGRPGLAGVGGEQYF.

Sample share makes this clonotype medium-sized. CDR3 region: CASSLLDGGYGYTF. CDR3 sequence (DNA): TGTGCCAGCAGTTTGTTGGATGGTGGCTATGGCTACACCTTC. The chain uses TRBV12-3 or TRBV12-4 and TRBJ1-2; D unclear. CDR3 length: 14 residues. The V and J ends lost 3 bases and 4 bases respectively, with 12 bases between them.

The J gene is TRBJ1-2, the V gene TRBV3-1; no clear D. CDR1 and CDR2 from the germline V gene are LGHDT and YNNKEL (reference sequence). This CDR3 has 17 residues. V was cut by 2 bases and J by 3 bases, with 19 bases left in between. CDR3 amino acids: CASSQLSRAGWDYGYTF. Written as DNA, the CDR3 is TGTGCCAGCAGCCAATTATCCCGGGCAGGTTGGGACTATGGCTACACCTTC. The full variable domain, its missing parts supplied by reference TRBV3-1 and TRBJ1-2, is DTAVSQTPKYLVTQMGNDKSIKCEQNLGHDTMYWYKQDSKKFLKIMFSYNNKELIINETVPNRFSPKSPDKAHLNLHINSLELGDSAVYFCASSQLSRAGWDYGYTFGSGTRLTVV.

This clonotype was found many times. The chain joins TRBV20-1 to TRBJ2-7; maybe TRBD2 (5 bases). This CDR3 contains 13 residues. The germline V gene encodes CDR1 DFQATT and CDR2 SNEGSKA (reference sequence). V gave up 6 bases and J gave up 5 bases, with 17 bases separating them. DNA for the CDR3: TGCAGTGCCATAAAGGGAGCGGTGGACGAGCAGTACTTC. Translated: CSAIKGAVDEQYF.

In this sample, this clonotype turned up a few times. The V call is TRBV6-1, the J call TRBJ1-5, with 8 bases lining up with TRBD1. The CDR3 sequence is 13 residues long. Germline-derived CDR1 and CDR2 are MNHNS and SASEGT. The V gene end was trimmed by 10 bases and the J gene end by 5 bases; junction bases not matched to a gene: 7. CDR3: CAITNRGDQPQHF. The CDR3 region has the DNA TGTGCCATAACGAACAGGGGGGATCAGCCCCAGCATTTT.

The chain carries TRBV19 and TRBJ2-7, with a possible D match to TRBD2 (5 bases). Trimming left V 0 bases short and J 0 bases short, with 12 bases between. Germline CDR1 is LNHDA and CDR2 is SQIVND (reference sequence). The CDR3 is 16 residues long. The CDR3 DNA reads as TGTGCCAGTAGTATAGATTCCGGGGTCCACTCCTACGAGCAGTACTTC. This gives the protein CASSIDSGVHSYEQYF.

Remarks on this clonotype: A much larger clonotype is one base distant, so this may be a read error. The chain combines TRBV5-1 with TRBJ2-2; a possible D gene is TRBD2 (5 bases). Trimming shortened V by 4 bases and J by 5 bases, and 18 bases separated the two germline ends. Germline V gene lookup returns CDR1 SGHRS and CDR2 YFSETQ. The CDR3 spans 16 residues. The CDR3 DNA reads as TGCGCCAGCAGCAAAGAAGTAACGGGAATTACCGGGGAGCTGTTTTTT. This codes for CASSKEVTGITGELFF.

This clonotype was counted between two and nine times. This rearrangement joins TRBV2 to TRBJ1-4; D is possibly TRBD1 (5 bases). The CDR3 is 10 residues long. Germline CDR1 reads SNHLY; CDR2 reads FYNNEI. V was shortened by 7 bases and J by 13 bases, with 10 bases between the two germline ends. The CDR3 DNA follows: TGTGCCAGCAATGGGGGAAGACTGTTTTTT. Its protein is CASNGGRLFF.

This clonotype has ten or more counts. This chain connects TRBV5-1 to TRBJ2-7; 8 bases match TRBD2. V lost 4 bases to trimming and J lost 3 bases; unmatched junction nucleotides: 6. Per the germline V gene, CDR1 is SGHRS and CDR2 is YFSETQ. The CDR3 consists of 14 residues. The CDR3 reads CASSPVAGGYEQYF. In nucleotides, the CDR3 is TGCGCCAGCAGCCCCGTCGCGGGAGGCTACGAGCAGTACTTC.

This clonotype was detected a few times. This chain uses TRBV29-1 with TRBJ1-2, with 9 bases matching TRBD1. V lost 4 bases and J lost 1; bases outside the gene matches: 1. Germline V lookup: CDR1 SQVTM, CDR2 ANQGSEA. There are 13 residues in the CDR3. The chain's CDR3 is CSVGQGDNYGYTF. The DNA for the CDR3 is TGCAGCGTTGGACAGGGGGATAACTATGGCTACACCTTC. Based on the CDR3 plus reference TRBV29-1 and TRBJ1-2, the full variable domain is SAVISQKPSRDICQRGTSLTIQCQVDSQVTMMFWYRQQPGQSLTLIATANQGSEATYESGFVIDKFPISRPNLTFSTLTVSNMSPEDSSIYLCSVGQGDNYGYTFGSGTRLTVV.

This clonotype appeared a few times. The CDR3 reads CASSLSGPGAHTEAFF. Written as DNA, the CDR3 is TGTGCCAGCAGTTTATCGGGGCCGGGGGCACACACTGAAGCTTTCTTT. V is TRBV27 and J is TRBJ1-1, with TRBD1 as a possible D gene (6 bases). The germline gives CDR1 MNHEY, CDR2 SMNVEV (reference sequence). V gave up 0 bases and J gave up 3 bases, with 14 bases separating them. The CDR3 spans 16 residues.

This clonotype showed up many times. CDR3 nucleotide sequence: TGTGCCTGGAGTTTCTCAGGACAGTCAAGAGGCTACACCTTC. Its translation is CAWSFSGQSRGYTF. The V and J genes are TRBV30 and TRBJ1-2; D may be TRBD1 (6 bases). V lost 2 bases, J lost 8 bases, and 18 bases lay in between. The CDR3 covers 14 residues. Germline-derived CDR1 and CDR2 are GTSNPN and SVGIG (reference sequence).

This clonotype was seen ten or more times. V gene TRBV18 combines with J gene TRBJ1-1, with a possible D match to TRBD1 (5 bases). Looked up from germline, CDR1 is KGHSH and CDR2 is LQKENI. Between the trimmed V and J ends, which lost 3 bases and 1 base, there was a span of 6 bases. The CDR3 contains 13 residues. The CDR3 region has the DNA TGTGCCAGCTCACCGGACAAGAACACTGAAGCTTTCTTT. Translation gives CASSPDKNTEAFF.

For this clonotype: No conserved phenylalanine or tryptophan is present at the end of the CDR3, so a read error is the likely explanation. The CDR3 DNA follows: TGTGCCAGCAGTTTAGTGGACAAGGCAAATCAGCCCCAGCATGTT. This encodes CASSLVDKANQPQHV. The J gene is TRBJ1-5, the V gene TRBV12-3 or TRBV12-4, with TRBD1 as a possible D gene (5 bases). CDR3 length: 15 amino acids. Between the trimmed V and J ends, which lost 1 base and 4 bases, there was a span of 11 bases.

The V and J genes are TRBV9 and TRBJ2-2, with 7 bases lining up with TRBD2. CDR3 length equals 16 residues. Losses at the gene ends were 5 bases for V and 2 bases for J; bases not matched to a gene: 9. Germline V gives CDR1 SGDLS, CDR2 YYNGEE. CDR3 nucleotide sequence: TGTGCCAGCAGGGGGGGAGGGCCGTCAAACACCGGGGAGCTGTTTTTT. It translates to CASRGGGPSNTGELFF.

This chain connects TRBV6-4 to TRBJ2-3; possibly TRBD1 for D (5 bases). Germline V gene data show CDR1 as MRHNA and CDR2 as SNTAGT. V lost 2 bases, J lost 1 base, and 10 bases lay in between. This CDR3 is 15 amino acids long. The CDR3, as DNA: TGTGCCAGCAGTGACGCCGAAGGGGGCACAGATACGCAGTATTTT. Protein product: CASSDAEGGTDTQYF.

CDR3 residues: CASKGVRDAGELFF. CDR3 DNA: TGTGCCAGCAAGGGGGTGAGGGACGCCGGGGAGCTGTTTTTT. The chain is built from TRBV27 and TRBJ2-2; perhaps TRBD1 as D (6 bases). V gave up 7 bases and J gave up 6 bases, with 15 bases separating them. The CDR3 is made up of 14 amino acids. Germline V gene data show CDR1 as MNHEY and CDR2 as SMNVEV (reference sequence).

This clonotype was counted ten times or more. The rearrangement joins TRBV7-9 to TRBJ2-1, with 16 positions matching TRBD2. V shed 6 bases and J 3 bases; nucleotides not matched to a gene: 8. Germline V CDR1 and CDR2: SEHNR, FQNEAQ (reference sequence). The CDR3 is 18 residues long. CDR3 DNA sequence: TGTGCCAGCAGACCGGGACTAGCGGGAGGGCCTTTCTACAATGAGCAGTTCTTC. It specifies CASRPGLAGGPFYNEQFF.

This clonotype came up a few times. CDR3 amino acids: CATSTTAGYSTDTQYF. The DNA of the CDR3 is TGTGCCACCAGCACCACCGCAGGGTATAGCACAGATACGCAGTATTTT. The chain couples TRBV15 to TRBJ2-3, with a weak D call TRBD1 (5 bases). CDR1 and CDR2 from the germline V gene are LNHNV and YYDKDF (reference sequence). There are 16 residues in the CDR3. The V end lost 4 bases, the J end lost 0 bases, and 14 bases lay between the germline ends. The whole variable domain, filled in from reference TRBV15 and TRBJ2-3, reads DAMVIQNPRYQVTQFGKPVTLSCSQTLNHNVMYWYQQKSSQAPKLLFHYYDKDFNNEADTPDNFQSRRPNTSFCFLDIRSPGLGDTAMYLCATSTTAGYSTDTQYFGPGTRLTVL.